Below are 4 T cell receptor beta chains sequenced from a single sample in a study of cytotoxic CD8 clonotypes in ibrutinib-treated CLL. Measured with immunoSEQ multiplex PCR; TCRdb has only the in-frame clones, and not every one. The sample has 52,000 or so clones; 50% to 60% are singletons. The material sequenced was PBMCs, taken at disease progression, from a patient treated with ibrutinib. The receptors were gathered from a human donor with chronic lymphocytic leukemia.

The CDR3 spells CASSTRPAQPQHF. The CDR3 coding sequence is TGTGCCAGCAGTACCAGACCGGCCCAGCCCCAGCATTTT. The J gene is TRBJ1-5, the V gene TRBV27; D is uncertain. Per the germline V gene, CDR1 is MNHEY and CDR2 is SMNVEV (reference sequence). This CDR3 comprises 13 residues. The V and J ends lost 5 bases and 7 bases respectively, with 12 bases between them.

In this sample, this clone turned up a few times. The J gene is TRBJ1-3, the V gene TRBV2; D ambiguous. V dropped 3 bases and J dropped 0 bases, with 9 bases sitting between them. The CDR3 loop spans 15 amino acids. Per germline, CDR1 SNHLY and CDR2 FYNNEI. DNA for the CDR3: TGTGCCAGCAGTGACCCTGAGGTCTCTGGAAACACCATATATTTT. It encodes CASSDPEVSGNTIYF. Full variable domain (missing parts from reference TRBV2 and TRBJ1-3): EPEVTQTPSHQVTQMGQEVILRCVPISNHLYFYWYRQILGQKVEFLVSFYNNEISEKSEIFDDQFSVERPDGSNFTLKIRSTKLEDSAMYFCASSDPEVSGNTIYFGEGSWLTVV.

This clone was detected a few times. This chain links TRBV6-4 with TRBJ2-6; D might be TRBD2 (5 bases). Deletions cut 2 bases from V and 1 base from J, with 12 bases between. In germline, CDR1 is MRHNA, CDR2 SNTAGT. This CDR3 comprises 17 residues. The CDR3, as DNA: TGTGCCAGCAGTGACAGGGCTCGGACTTCTGGGGCCAACGTCCTGACTTTC. Translating it yields CASSDRARTSGANVLTF.

About this clone: Different DNA sequences within this sample yield the same CDR3. CDR3 in DNA: TGTGCCAGCAGCTTAAGGGACAGCTCCTACGAGCAGTACTTC. Protein product: CASSLRDSSYEQYF. This sequence joins TRBV7-2 and TRBJ2-7, with TRBD1 matching over 7 bases. This CDR3 has 14 residues. Germline CDR1 SGHTA, CDR2 FQGNSA. The J segment lost 0 bases and the V segment lost 2 bases, leaving 1 base of the junction unmatched.